The following is a T cell receptor (beta chain) sequence with its context. As yet, its antigen is unknown. These data originate in a study of OX40 agonist ivuxolimab in advanced cancers. For the study at large: Over 30% of patients had received prior checkpoint inhibitor therapy. Partial responses, seen in three patients, involved one hepatocellular carcinoma and two cutaneous melanomas. General study results and limits: Those patients achieving a partial response at 0.1-3.0 mg/kg showed among the lowest clonal expansion. The average count of expanded clones was higher among CD8+ T cells than among CD4+.

The protocol was immunoSEQ multiplex PCR, while the TCRdb copy is restricted to in-frame clones and leaves out a portion. The sample consists of tens of thousands of clones, approximately 90% of them appearing once. This CDR3 is built from 15 residues. CDR1 and CDR2 (germline): KGHSH, LQKENI. The source of this sequence is an adult with an advanced solid tumor such as melanoma, head and neck, liver or kidney cancer. The genes are TRBV18 and TRBJ2-5; D is perhaps TRBD1 or TRBD2 (6 bases each). The DNA end favors TRBJ2-7, so the J call may be wrong. Sequencing used CD4+ or CD8+ T cells sorted from blood, obtained in a trial of the OX40 agonist ivuxolimab. The CDR3 sequence is CASRKGGPVSYEQYF. CDR3 DNA sequence: TGTGCCAGCAGAAAAGGGGGGCCGGTTTCCTACGAGCAGTACTTC.